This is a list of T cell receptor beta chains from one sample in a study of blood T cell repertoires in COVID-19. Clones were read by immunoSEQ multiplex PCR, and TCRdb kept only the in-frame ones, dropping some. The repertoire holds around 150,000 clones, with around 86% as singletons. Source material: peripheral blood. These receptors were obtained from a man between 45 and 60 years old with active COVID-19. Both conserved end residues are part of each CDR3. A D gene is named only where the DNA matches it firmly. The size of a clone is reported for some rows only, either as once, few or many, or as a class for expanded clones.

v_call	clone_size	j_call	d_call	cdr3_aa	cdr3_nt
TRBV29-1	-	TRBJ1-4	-	CSVSEQGPKLFF	TGCAGCGTTTCGGAACAGGGACCAAAACTGTTTTTT
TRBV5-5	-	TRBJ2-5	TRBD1	CASSWGTGKETQYF	TGTGCCAGCAGCTGGGGGACAGGGAAAGAGACCCAGTACTTC
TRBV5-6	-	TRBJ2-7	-	CASSLWIVSAQTGEQYF	TGTGCCAGCAGCTTATGGATTGTGTCAGCCCAGACGGGTGAGCAGTACTTC
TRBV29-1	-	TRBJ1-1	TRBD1	CSAPGQGGVEAFF	TGCAGCGCGCCGGGACAGGGAGGGGTAGAAGCTTTCTTT
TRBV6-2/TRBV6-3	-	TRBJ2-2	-	CASSYGRNTGELFF	TGTGCCAGCAGTTACGGGAGAAACACCGGGGAGCTGTTTTTT
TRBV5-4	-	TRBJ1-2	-	CASSPGSGDGPIYGYTF	TGTGCCAGCAGCCCGGGGTCAGGGGACGGACCCATCTATGGCTACACCTTC
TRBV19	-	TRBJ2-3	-	CASSPGYGGDTQYF	TGTGCCAGTAGTCCCGGATACGGGGGAGATACGCAGTATTTT
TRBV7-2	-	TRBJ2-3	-	CASSSTSTDTQYF	TGTGCCAGCAGCTCAACTAGCACAGATACGCAGTATTTT
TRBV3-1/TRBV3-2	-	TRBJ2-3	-	CASSQDSTDTQYF	TGTGCCAGCAGCCAGGACTCCACAGATACGCAGTATTTT
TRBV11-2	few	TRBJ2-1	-	CASSLGDAGAFDEQFF	TGTGCCAGCAGCTTAGGAGATGCGGGGGCCTTCGATGAGCAGTTCTTC
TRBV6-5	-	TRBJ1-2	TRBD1	CASSYSMTGVGYTF	TGTGCCAGCAGTTACTCGATGACAGGGGTGGGCTACACCTTC
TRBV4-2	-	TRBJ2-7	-	CASSQSGDYEQYF	TGTGCCAGCAGCCAATCAGGGGATTACGAGCAGTACTTC
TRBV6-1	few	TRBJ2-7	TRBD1	CASSEGTGGFYEQYF	TGTGCCAGCAGTGAAGGGACAGGGGGGTTCTACGAGCAGTACTTC
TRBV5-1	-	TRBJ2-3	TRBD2	CASSTGGGRTDTQYF	TGCGCCAGCAGCACCGGGGGGGGGCGCACAGATACGCAGTATTTT
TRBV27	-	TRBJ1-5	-	CASAPGGHRGNQPQHF	TGTGCCAGCGCTCCCGGAGGGCACCGGGGCAATCAGCCCCAGCATTTT
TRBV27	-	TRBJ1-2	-	CASGGGANYGYTF	TGTGCCAGTGGGGGCGGAGCTAACTATGGCTACACCTTC
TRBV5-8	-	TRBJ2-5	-	CASSPEETQYF	TGTGCCAGCAGCCCAGAAGAGACCCAGTACTTC
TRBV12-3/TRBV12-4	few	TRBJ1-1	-	CASSYAGNTEAFF	TGTGCCAGCAGTTACGCGGGGAACACTGAAGCTTTCTTT
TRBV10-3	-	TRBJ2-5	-	CATMGGPSQETQYF	TGTGCCACCATGGGGGGGCCCAGCCAAGAGACCCAGTACTTC
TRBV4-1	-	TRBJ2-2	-	CASSQDVPGRKDTGELFF	TGCGCCAGCAGCCAAGATGTTCCAGGGCGCAAGGACACCGGGGAGCTGTTTTTT
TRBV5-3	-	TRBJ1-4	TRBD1	CATYRGLRFF	TGTGCCACCTACAGGGGGTTGAGGTTTTTT
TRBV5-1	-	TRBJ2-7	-	CASSRIGGGDYEQYF	TGCGCCAGCAGCCGTATAGGGGGGGGCGACTACGAGCAGTACTTC